Listed here are 17 T cell receptor beta chains from one sample, sequenced in a study of T cells in Graves' hyperthyroidism and ophthalmopathy (dated by TCRdb to 2018 to 2020). The library was made by multiplex PCR. Sequenced on an Illumina HiSeq 2000. The TCR beta CDR3 regions were amplified from the RNA transcripts. For the first round of RT-PCR on the TCR CDR3, the HTBI primer set was used together with the Qiagen OneStep RT-PCR kit. TCRdb reprocessed the public reads (quality trimming at Q25 with fastp, clone calling with MiXCR) and kept in-frame beta chains. Every entry covers one CDR3 protein and lists the most common genes and DNA from its rows. The sample table records 600,000 or so distinct CDR3 sequences; roughly 15% of these occur just once. The ten largest clonotypes hold 9.5% to 15% of the sample. The sample was blood. These receptor sequences come from a woman in her fifties or sixties with Graves' ophthalmopathy.

This clonotype was detected a few times. The chain uses TRBV15 and TRBJ2-6, with a tentative D call TRBD2 (5 bases). With 1 base removed from V and 1 base from J, the gap between germline ends came to 8 bases. The CDR3 runs 16 residues. Germline CDR1 reads LNHNV; CDR2 reads YYDKDF (reference sequence). This CDR3 reads CATSRGTSSGANVLTF. DNA for the CDR3: TGTGCCACCAGCAGAGGGACTTCTTCTGGGGCCAACGTCCTGACTTTC.

This clonotype was detected ten times or more. V and J are TRBV11-2 and TRBJ1-1; 9 positions match TRBD1. V gave up 1 base and J gave up 1 base; unmatched junction bases: 4. From germline, CDR1 is SGHAT and CDR2 FQNNGV. CDR3 length: 16 residues. Here the CDR3 DNA reads TGTGCCAGCAGCTTAGGAAGGGGACAGGGGAACACTGAAGCTTTCTTT. Protein product: CASSLGRGQGNTEAFF.

The chain joins TRBV19 to TRBJ2-7, with 9 bases identical to TRBD2. The CDR3 has 14 amino acids. Germline V gives CDR1 LNHDA, CDR2 SQIVND (reference sequence). J was trimmed by 7 bases and V by 5 bases; bases with no gene match: 9. CDR3 region: CASSRILAGVEQYF. The CDR3 nucleotides are TGTGCCAGTAGTCGGATTTTAGCGGGAGTTGAGCAGTACTTC.

This clonotype came up many times. V usage is TRBV27 and J usage is TRBJ1-5, with D uncertain. Trimming removed 7 bases from V and 1 base from J, with 11 bases in between. This CDR3 region has 14 residues. Germline CDR1 MNHEY, CDR2 SMNVEV (reference sequence). The CDR3 DNA reads TGTGCCAGCAATTCGGGCCCGAGCAATCAGCCCCAGCATTTT. Its translation: CASNSGPSNQPQHF.

This clonotype was detected many times. The chain carries TRBV2 and TRBJ1-1, with TRBD1 matching 9 bases. Looked up from germline, CDR1 is SNHLY and CDR2 is FYNNEI. V trimming: 3 bases; J trimming: 1 base; junction bases outside the gene matches: 3. This CDR3 has 15 amino acids. The CDR3 DNA reads as TGTGCCAGCAGTGATGGGACAGGGACGAACACTGAAGCTTTCTTT. Residues: CASSDGTGTNTEAFF.

J is TRBJ2-7 and V is TRBV18; D may be TRBD1 (5 bases). The germline V and J ends were trimmed by 1 base and 5 bases, with 9 bases remaining between them. The CDR3 is made up of 13 amino acids. Germline loops: CDR1 KGHSH, CDR2 LQKENI. The CDR3 nucleotides are TGTGCCAGCTCACCACAACAGGATGACGAGCAGTACTTC. It translates to CASSPQQDDEQYF.

This clonotype was seen more than once but under ten times. The J gene is TRBJ1-3, the V gene TRBV15, with 7 bases fitting TRBD1. The V gene's germline CDR1 is LNHNV and CDR2 YYDKDF (reference sequence). With V trimmed by 1 base and J by 0 bases, 3 bases remained unmatched. This CDR3 spans 16 amino acids. The CDR3 nucleotides read TGTGCCACCAGCAGAGGCGGACAGGACTCTGGAAACACCATATATTTT. Its protein is CATSRGGQDSGNTIYF.

With regard to this clonotype: This may come from a read error, since a much larger clone is one base off. The chain has TRBV20-1 and TRBJ2-7; D is unclear. Germline V CDR1 and CDR2: DFQATT, SNEGSKA (reference sequence). V was cut by 1 base and J by 1 base, with 5 bases left in between. The CDR3 sequence is 12 residues long. CDR3 in DNA: TGCAGTGCTAGAGTTGTGTCCTACGAGCAGTACTTC. It encodes CSARVVSYEQYF.

This clonotype came up many times. The CDR3, as DNA: TGTGCCAGCAGTCAAACGGGACAGGGTTTCTACGAGCAGTACTTC. This encodes CASSQTGQGFYEQYF. This chain uses TRBV27 with TRBJ2-7, with 9 nucleotides matching TRBD1. Trimming took 5 bases from V and 3 from J; bases not matched to a gene: 8. This CDR3 has 15 amino acids. Germline CDR1 reads MNHEY; CDR2 reads SMNVEV (reference sequence).

The chain is built from TRBV9 and TRBJ1-4; 7 bases agree with TRBD1. The CDR3 runs 14 residues. Germline values: CDR1 SGDLS, CDR2 YYNGEE. V dropped 0 bases and J dropped 7; count of bases not matched to a gene: 3. The CDR3 loop reads CASSVGQGSEKLFF. For the CDR3, the DNA is TGTGCCAGCAGCGTAGGACAGGGTAGTGAAAAACTGTTTTTT.

There are many counts of this clonotype. The V gene is TRBV7-3, the J gene TRBJ2-1; TRBD1 agrees at 10 bases. Germline V gene lookup returns CDR1 SGHTA and CDR2 FQGTGA. The V segment lost 1 base and the J segment 10 bases; nucleotides outside the gene matches: 7. The CDR3 totals 15 residues. The DNA of the CDR3 is TGTGCCAGCAGCTTAATCGGGGACAGGGGCGGGGAGCAGTTCTTC. Its protein product is CASSLIGDRGGEQFF.

This clonotype was detected ten times or more. V is TRBV5-1 and J is TRBJ1-1, with a possible D match to TRBD1 (6 bases). Germline V lookup: CDR1 SGHRS, CDR2 YFSETQ. This CDR3 is 16 amino acids long. The V end was cut by 1 base, the J end by 2 bases, with 15 bases between. This CDR3 reads CASSLSIQGVNTEAFF. The CDR3, as DNA: TGCGCCAGCAGCTTGTCGATACAGGGCGTCAACACTGAAGCTTTCTTT.

This chain joins TRBV29-1 and TRBJ2-4, with 8 bases aligning to TRBD2. CDR1 is SQVTM, CDR2 ANQGSEA, per germline. The CDR3 runs to 17 residues. With 5 bases clipped from V and 3 bases from J, the junction kept 15 bases outside the gene matches. The DNA of the CDR3 is TGCAGCGTTCTCTGGGGCCGGGAGGGTAGGAGCAAAAACATTCAGTACTTC. This translates into CSVLWGREGRSKNIQYF. The variable domain in full, completed from reference TRBV29-1 and TRBJ2-4, reads SAVISQKPSRDICQRGTSLTIQCQVDSQVTMMFWYRQQPGQSLTLIATANQGSEATYESGFVIDKFPISRPNLTFSTLTVSNMSPEDSSIYLCSVLWGREGRSKNIQYFGAGTRLSVL.

V is TRBV4-3 and J is TRBJ1-2; D perhaps matches TRBD1 (6 bases). The length of the CDR3 is 15 residues. Between the trimmed V and J ends, which lost 5 bases and 4 bases, there was a span of 17 bases. The germline gives CDR1 LGHNA, CDR2 YSLEER. The CDR3 reads CASSGRRQARYGYTF. The CDR3 DNA is TGCGCCAGCAGCGGACGAAGACAGGCCCGCTATGGCTACACCTTC.

This clonotype has only a few counts. The chain is built from TRBV19 and TRBJ1-1; D unclear. CDR3 length: 16 residues. V was clipped by 3 bases and J by 1 base, with 15 bases between them. CDR1 and CDR2 (germline): LNHDA, SQIVND (reference sequence). The CDR3 DNA reads TGTGCCAGTAGTATTAGAAAGGGTCTCGCGAACACTGAAGCTTTCTTT. Amino acid sequence: CASSIRKGLANTEAFF.

This clonotype was detected only once. This chain connects TRBV20-1 to TRBJ2-2, with D perhaps matching TRBD1 (5 bases). The V and J ends lost 5 bases and 9 bases respectively, with 13 bases between them. There are 12 residues in the CDR3. In germline, CDR1 is DFQATT, CDR2 SNEGSKA (reference sequence). The CDR3 here is CSARQRPWELFF. The CDR3 nucleotides are TGCAGTGCTCGACAGAGACCGTGGGAGCTGTTTTTT.

This clonotype was recorded a few times. The CDR3 DNA reads as TGTGCCAGCAGTTACTCCGGGACCTTTTACAATGAGCAGTTCTTC. It translates to CASSYSGTFYNEQFF. V usage is TRBV6-2 or TRBV6-3 and J usage is TRBJ2-1; either TRBD1 or TRBD2 may fit D (5 bases each). The CDR3 runs to 15 residues. V was cut by 0 bases and J by 4 bases, with 10 bases left in between. Germline V gene sequence: CDR1 MNHEY, CDR2 SVGEGT.